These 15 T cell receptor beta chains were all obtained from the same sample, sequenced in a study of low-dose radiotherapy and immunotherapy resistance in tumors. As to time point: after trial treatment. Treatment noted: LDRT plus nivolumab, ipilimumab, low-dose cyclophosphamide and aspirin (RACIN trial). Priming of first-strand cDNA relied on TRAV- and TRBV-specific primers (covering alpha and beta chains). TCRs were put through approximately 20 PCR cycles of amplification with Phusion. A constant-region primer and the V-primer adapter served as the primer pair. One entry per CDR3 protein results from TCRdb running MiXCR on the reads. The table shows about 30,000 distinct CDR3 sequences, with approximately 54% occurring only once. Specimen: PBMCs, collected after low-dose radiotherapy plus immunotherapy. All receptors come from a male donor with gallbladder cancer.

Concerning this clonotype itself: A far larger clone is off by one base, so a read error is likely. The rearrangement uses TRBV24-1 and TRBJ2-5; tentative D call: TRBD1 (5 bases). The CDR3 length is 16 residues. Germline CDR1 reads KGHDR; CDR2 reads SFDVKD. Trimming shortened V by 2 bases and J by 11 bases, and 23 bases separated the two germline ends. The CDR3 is CATSDWGSGSYNEQYF. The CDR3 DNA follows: TGTGCCACCAGTGATTGGGGCAGTGGCTCCTACAATGAGCAGTACTTC.

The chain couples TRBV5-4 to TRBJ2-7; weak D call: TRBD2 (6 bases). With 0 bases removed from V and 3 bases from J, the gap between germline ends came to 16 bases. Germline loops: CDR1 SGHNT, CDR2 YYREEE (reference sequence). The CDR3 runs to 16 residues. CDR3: CASSLGAAGSHYEQYF. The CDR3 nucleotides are TGTGCCAGCAGCTTGGGGGCGGCGGGGAGTCACTACGAGCAGTACTTC. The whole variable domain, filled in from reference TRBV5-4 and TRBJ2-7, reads ETGVTQSPTHLIKTRGQQVTLRCSSQSGHNTVSWYQQALGQGPQFIFQYYREEENGRGNFPPRFSGLQFPNYSSELNVNALELDDSALYLCASSLGAAGSHYEQYFGPGTRLTVT.

The CDR3, as DNA: TGTGCCAGCAGTTTTGGGACCTCTGGGGCCAACGTCCTGACTTTC. Its translation is CASSFGTSGANVLTF. The gene calls are TRBV28 and TRBJ2-6; D is possibly TRBD1 or TRBD2 (5 bases each). Looked up from germline, CDR1 is MDHEN and CDR2 is SYDVKM. CDR3 length equals 15 residues. V lost 3 bases and J 0 bases, leaving 6 bases between the germline ends.

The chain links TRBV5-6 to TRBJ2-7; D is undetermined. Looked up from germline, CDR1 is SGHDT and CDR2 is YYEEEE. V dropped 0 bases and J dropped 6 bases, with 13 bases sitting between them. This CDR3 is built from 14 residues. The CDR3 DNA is TGTGCCAGCAGCTTGGGTGGGGTTCCGGGCGAGCAGTACTTC. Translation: CASSLGGVPGEQYF.

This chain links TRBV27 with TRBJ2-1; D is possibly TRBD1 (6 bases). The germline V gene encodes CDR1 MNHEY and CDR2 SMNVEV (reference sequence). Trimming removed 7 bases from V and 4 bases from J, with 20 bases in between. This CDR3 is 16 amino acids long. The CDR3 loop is CASTLPTGHGYNEQFF. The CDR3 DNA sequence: TGTGCCAGCACCCTCCCTACAGGGCACGGATACAATGAGCAGTTCTTC.

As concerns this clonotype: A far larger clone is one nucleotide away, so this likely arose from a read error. CDR3 protein: CASSPEGQGPYNEQFF. The DNA for the CDR3 is TGTGCCAGCAGTCCCGAAGGACAGGGGCCCTACAATGAGCAGTTCTTC. The genes are TRBV21-1 and TRBJ2-1; the table's D call, TRBD1, was not checked against the DNA. TRBV21-1 is classified as a pseudogene. The CDR3 is 16 residues long.

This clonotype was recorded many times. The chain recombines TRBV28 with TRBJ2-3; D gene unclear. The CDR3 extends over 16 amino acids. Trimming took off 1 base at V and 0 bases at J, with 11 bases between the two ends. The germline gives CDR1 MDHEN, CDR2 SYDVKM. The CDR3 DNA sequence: TGTGCCAGCAGTTTATCCCACAGTGAGAGCACAGATACGCAGTATTTT. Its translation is CASSLSHSESTDTQYF. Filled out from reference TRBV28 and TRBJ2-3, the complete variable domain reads DVKVTQSSRYLVKRTGEKVFLECVQDMDHENMFWYRQDPGLGLRLIYFSYDVKMKEKGDIPEGYSVSREKKERFSLILESASTNQTSMYLCASSLSHSESTDTQYFGPGTRLTVL.

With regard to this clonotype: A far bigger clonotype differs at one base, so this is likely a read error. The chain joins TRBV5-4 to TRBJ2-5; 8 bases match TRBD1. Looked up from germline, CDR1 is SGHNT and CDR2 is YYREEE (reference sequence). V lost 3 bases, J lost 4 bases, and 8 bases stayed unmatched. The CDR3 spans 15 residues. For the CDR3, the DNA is TGTGCCAGCAGCTCAGGGGGCCGGGGCGGAGAGACCCAGTACTTC. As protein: CASSSGGRGGETQYF.

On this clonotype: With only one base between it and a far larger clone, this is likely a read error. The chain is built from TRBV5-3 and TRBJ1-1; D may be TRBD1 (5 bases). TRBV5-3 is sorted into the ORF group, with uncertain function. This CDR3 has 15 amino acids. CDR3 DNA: TGTGCCAGCAGCTTGGAGGGGTTCGTGATCACTGAAGCTATCTTT. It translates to CASSLEGFVITEAIF.

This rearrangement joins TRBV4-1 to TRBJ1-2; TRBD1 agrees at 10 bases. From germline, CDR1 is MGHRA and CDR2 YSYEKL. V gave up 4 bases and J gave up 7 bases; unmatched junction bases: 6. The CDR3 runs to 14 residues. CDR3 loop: CASSPDRGSRGYTF. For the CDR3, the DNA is TGCGCCAGCAGCCCGGACAGGGGGAGTCGTGGCTACACCTTC.

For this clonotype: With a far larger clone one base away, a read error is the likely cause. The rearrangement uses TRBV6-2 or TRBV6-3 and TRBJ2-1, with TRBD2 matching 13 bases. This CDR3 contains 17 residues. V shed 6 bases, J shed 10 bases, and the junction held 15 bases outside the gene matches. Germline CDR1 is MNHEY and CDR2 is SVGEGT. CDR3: CASSPGTSGISNYEQFF. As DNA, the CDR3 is TGTGCCAGCAGCCCAGGGACTAGCGGGATCTCCAACTACGAGCAGTTCTTC.

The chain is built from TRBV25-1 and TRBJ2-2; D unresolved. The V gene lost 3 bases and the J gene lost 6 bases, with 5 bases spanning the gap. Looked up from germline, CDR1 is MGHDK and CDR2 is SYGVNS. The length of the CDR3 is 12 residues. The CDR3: CASSEGSGELFF. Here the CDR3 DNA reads TGTGCCAGCAGTGAGGGGTCCGGGGAGCTGTTTTTT. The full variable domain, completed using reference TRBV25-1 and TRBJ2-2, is EADIYQTPRYLVIGTGKKITLECSQTMGHDKMYWYQQDPGMELHLIHYSYGVNSTEKGDLSSESTVSRIRTEHFPLTLESARPSHTSQYLCASSEGSGELFFGEGSRLTVL.

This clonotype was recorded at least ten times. DNA for the CDR3: TGCGCCAGCCGGGCTGGGGTCACGGCTGGCGAGCAGTACTTC. Translating gives CASRAGVTAGEQYF. The gene calls are TRBV5-1 and TRBJ2-7, with D uncertain. CDR3 size: 14 residues. CDR1 and CDR2 from the germline V gene are SGHRS and YFSETQ. Trimming took 7 bases from V and 6 from J, leaving 20 bases between them.

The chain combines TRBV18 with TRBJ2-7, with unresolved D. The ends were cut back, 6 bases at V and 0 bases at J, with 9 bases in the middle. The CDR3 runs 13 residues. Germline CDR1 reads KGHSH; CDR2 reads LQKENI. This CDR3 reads CASSPDYSYEQYF. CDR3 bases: TGTGCCAGCTCCCCCGATTACTCCTACGAGCAGTACTTC. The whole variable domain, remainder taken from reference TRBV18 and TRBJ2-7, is NAGVMQNPRHLVRRRGQEARLRCSPMKGHSHVYWYRQLPEEGLKFMVYLQKENIIDESGMPKERFSAEFPKEGPSILRIQQVVRGDSAAYFCASSPDYSYEQYFGPGTRLTVT.

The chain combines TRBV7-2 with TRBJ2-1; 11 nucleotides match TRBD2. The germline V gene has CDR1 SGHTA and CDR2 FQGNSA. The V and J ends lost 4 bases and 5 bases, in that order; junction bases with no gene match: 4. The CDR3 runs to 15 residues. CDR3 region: CASSSLAGVDNEQFF. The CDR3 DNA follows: TGTGCCAGCAGCTCACTAGCGGGGGTCGACAATGAGCAGTTCTTC.